These 4 T cell receptor beta chains were sequenced from one sample in a study of T cells in Graves' hyperthyroidism and ophthalmopathy. Regions amplified from RNA transcripts were the TCR beta CDR3 regions. When the TCR CDR3 underwent first-round RT-PCR, the HTBI primer set was used. TCRdb re-called the multiplex PCR reads through MiXCR, storing one row per CDR3 protein. The table lists approximately 410,000 distinct CDR3 sequences, roughly 15% of them singletons, with around 14% in the top ten. The sequenced sample consisted of blood. All receptors come from a man between 18 and 35 years old with Graves' ophthalmopathy.

This clonotype showed up many times. The CDR3 reads CASSLRRNGDTQYF. CDR3 bases: TGTGCCAGCAGTTTGCGCCGTAACGGGGATACGCAGTATTTT. J is TRBJ2-3 and V is TRBV27; D is unclear. Germline CDR1 reads MNHEY; CDR2 reads SMNVEV (reference sequence). The CDR3 runs to 14 residues. Deletions cut 3 bases from V and 6 bases from J, with 13 bases between.

Concerning this clonotype: This may arise from a read error, as a much more abundant clone is one base away. The chain carries TRBV20-1 and TRBJ2-1; D might be TRBD2 (7 bases). The V end lost 2 bases, the J end lost 8 bases, and 16 bases lay between the germline ends. The CDR3 is 14 residues long. Germline-derived CDR1 and CDR2 are DFQATT and SNEGSKA (reference sequence). CDR3 region: CSARFHRGAYEQFF. The CDR3 coding sequence is TGCAGTGCTAGATTCCACCGGGGGGCCTATGAGCAGTTCTTC.

This clonotype was counted many times. The V call is TRBV7-9, the J call TRBJ2-1; 9 bases agree with TRBD1. V gave up 4 bases and J gave up 8 bases; unmatched junction bases: 3. The length of the CDR3 is 13 residues. Germline CDR1 SEHNR, CDR2 FQNEAQ (reference sequence). The CDR3 protein is CASSWTGEDEQFF. DNA of the CDR3: TGTGCCAGCAGCTGGACAGGGGAAGATGAGCAGTTCTTC.

The chain couples TRBV2 to TRBJ2-3, with 9 bases aligning to TRBD2. The junction had 5 bases not matched to a gene; V was cut back by 8 bases and J by 2 bases. The CDR3 is 14 residues long. The germline CDR1 and CDR2 sequences are SNHLY and FYNNEI. In nucleotides, the CDR3 is TGTGCCAGCGGGCTAGCGGGATCCACAGATACGCAGTATTTT. Its translation is CASGLAGSTDTQYF.